This is a list of T cell receptor beta chains from one sample in a study of blood T cell repertoires in COVID-19. Repertoires were generated with immunoSEQ multiplex PCR, while TCRdb's copy carries only in-frame clones and drops some. The sample shows 200,000 or so clones, over 75% of them seen only once. The sample was PBMCs or T cells enriched from blood (not recorded which). These receptors came from a woman between 18 and 29 years old in a cohort exposed to, infected with or recovered from COVID-19 (not recorded which). The CDR3 runs from the conserved cysteine through the conserved F or W. Each record gives: J gene, V gene, D gene, clone size, CDR3 protein, CDR3 DNA. A D gene is named only where the DNA matches it firmly. Clone size, where shown, is once, few, many, or a class for clones that have expanded.

J: TRBJ1-6
V: TRBV7-2
D: -
size: -
CDR3: CASSLRLKSSYNSPLHF
DNA: TGTGCCAGCAGCTTGAGGTTAAAGAGCTCCTATAATTCACCCCTCCACTTT

J: TRBJ1-6
V: TRBV27
D: -
size: -
CDR3: CASSAADSSYNSPLHF
DNA: TGTGCCAGCAGTGCGGCGGACAGCTCCTATAATTCACCCCTCCACTTT

J: TRBJ2-2
V: TRBV3-1/TRBV3-2
D: TRBD1
size: -
CDR3: CASSYRGTGELFF
DNA: TGTGCCAGCAGCTACAGGGGCACCGGGGAGCTGTTTTTT

J: TRBJ1-1
V: TRBV7-2
D: -
size: once
CDR3: CASSPSRAVNTEAFF
DNA: TGTGCCAGCAGCCCCTCGAGGGCGGTGAACACTGAAGCTTTCTTT

J: TRBJ1-2
V: TRBV3-1/TRBV3-2
D: -
size: -
CDR3: CASSPPTGNYGYTF
DNA: TGTGCCAGCAGCCCTCCTACAGGGAACTATGGCTACACCTTC

J: TRBJ2-1
V: TRBV5-1
D: TRBD2
size: -
CDR3: CASSLEGLAGGMGNEQFF
DNA: TGCGCCAGCAGCTTGGAGGGACTAGCGGGAGGAATGGGGAATGAGCAGTTCTTC

J: TRBJ1-2
V: TRBV5-1
D: -
size: many
CDR3: CASTQDRSYGYTF
DNA: TGCGCCAGCACGCAAGACAGATCCTATGGCTACACCTTC

J: TRBJ2-3
V: TRBV12-5
D: TRBD2
size: -
CDR3: CASAGGRFTDTQYF
DNA: TGTGCTAGTGCCGGCGGGAGGTTCACAGATACGCAGTATTTT

J: TRBJ2-3
V: TRBV11-2
D: -
size: once
CDR3: CASSLKPERTQYF
DNA: TGTGCCAGCAGCTTAAAGCCGGAGCGGACGCAGTATTTT

J: TRBJ2-3
V: TRBV19
D: TRBD1
size: -
CDR3: CASSQGTVRTDTQYF
DNA: TGTGCCAGTAGCCAGGGGACAGTCCGCACAGATACGCAGTATTTT

J: TRBJ1-2
V: TRBV11-3
D: -
size: -
CDR3: CASSETRADGYTF
DNA: TGTGCCAGCAGCGAGACCAGGGCGGATGGCTACACCTTC

J: TRBJ2-1
V: TRBV6-5
D: -
size: -
CDR3: CASSYSWQGTYNEQFF
DNA: TGTGCCAGCAGTTACTCGTGGCAGGGAACCTACAATGAGCAGTTCTTC

J: TRBJ1-3
V: TRBV6-1
D: -
size: -
CDR3: CASSEVGGSGNTIYF
DNA: TGTGCCAGCAGTGAAGTGGGAGGCTCTGGAAACACCATATATTTT

J: TRBJ1-2
V: TRBV7-6
D: TRBD1
size: once
CDR3: CASSPGTASIYGYTF
DNA: TGTGCCAGCAGCCCTGGGACAGCCAGTATCTATGGCTACACCTTC

J: TRBJ1-1
V: TRBV5-1
D: -
size: -
CDR3: CASSLKGAVNTEAFF
DNA: TGCGCCAGCAGCTTGAAAGGGGCGGTGAACACTGAAGCTTTCTTT

J: TRBJ2-7
V: TRBV5-1
D: -
size: -
CDR3: CASSSAQGIYEQYF
DNA: TGCGCCAGCAGCTCGGCGCAGGGGATCTACGAGCAGTACTTC

J: TRBJ2-7
V: TRBV11-3
D: TRBD1
size: -
CDR3: CASSPRGLRQYF
DNA: TGTGCCAGCAGCCCGAGGGGGCTGCGGCAGTACTTC

J: TRBJ1-3
V: TRBV2
D: -
size: once
CDR3: CASSEGQGYGNTIYF
DNA: TGTGCCAGCAGTGAAGGCCAGGGCTACGGAAACACCATATATTTT

J: TRBJ2-1
V: TRBV3-1/TRBV3-2
D: -
size: few
CDR3: CASSQGGQLSYNEQFF
DNA: TGTGCCAGCAGCCAAGGAGGACAGCTCTCCTACAATGAGCAGTTCTTC

J: TRBJ1-2
V: TRBV4-2
D: -
size: -
CDR3: CASSQRRGSSYGYTF
DNA: TGTGCCAGCAGCCAAAGACGCGGCAGTTCATATGGCTACACCTTC

J: TRBJ2-7
V: TRBV7-9
D: -
size: -
CDR3: CASSLDGATRPYEQYF
DNA: TGTGCCAGCAGCTTAGATGGGGCCACCCGGCCCTACGAGCAGTACTTC

J: TRBJ2-5
V: TRBV7-8
D: TRBD2
size: -
CDR3: CASSPGGEQETQYF
DNA: TGTGCCAGCAGCCCCGGGGGGGAGCAAGAGACCCAGTACTTC

J: TRBJ2-3
V: TRBV11-2
D: TRBD1
size: -
CDR3: CASSFRKGGQMDTQYF
DNA: TGTGCCAGCAGCTTCAGGAAAGGGGGCCAGATGGATACGCAGTATTTT

J: TRBJ2-7
V: TRBV28
D: TRBD2
size: -
CDR3: CASSPRLAGVVVPYEQYF
DNA: TGTGCCAGCAGCCCGAGACTAGCGGGAGTCGTTGTGCCTTACGAGCAGTACTTC

J: TRBJ2-6
V: TRBV7-9
D: TRBD1
size: -
CDR3: CASSPRQGKTAGANVLTF
DNA: TGTGCCAGCAGCCCGAGACAGGGTAAAACAGCCGGGGCCAACGTCCTGACTTTC

J: TRBJ1-1
V: TRBV5-1
D: -
size: -
CDR3: CASSLYRGNTEAFF
DNA: TGCGCCAGCAGCTTGTACCGGGGGAACACTGAAGCTTTCTTT

J: TRBJ2-7
V: TRBV19
D: -
size: once
CDR3: CASSTGSGYTPYEQYF
DNA: TGTGCCAGTAGTACTGGGAGCGGGTATACACCCTACGAGCAGTACTTC

J: TRBJ2-3
V: TRBV7-3
D: -
size: once
CDR3: CASSFGVTRELDTQYF
DNA: TGTGCCAGCAGCTTTGGCGTGACTCGGGAGTTGGATACGCAGTATTTT

J: TRBJ2-5
V: TRBV7-2
D: TRBD2
size: once
CDR3: CASSTNGGGLQETQYF
DNA: TGTGCCAGCAGCACCAACGGGGGGGGTTTGCAAGAGACCCAGTACTTC

J: TRBJ2-2
V: TRBV5-4
D: -
size: -
CDR3: CASSLNRENTGELFF
DNA: TGTGCCAGCAGCTTGAACAGGGAGAACACCGGGGAGCTGTTTTTT

J: TRBJ2-2
V: TRBV4-1
D: -
size: once
CDR3: CASSQGEDTGELFF
DNA: TGCGCCAGCAGCCAAGGCGAGGACACCGGGGAGCTGTTTTTT

J: TRBJ2-7
V: TRBV3-1/TRBV3-2
D: TRBD2
size: -
CDR3: CASSPLDGRAEEQYF
DNA: TGTGCCAGCAGCCCCCTTGACGGGAGGGCCGAGGAGCAGTACTTC

J: TRBJ1-5
V: TRBV6-6
D: TRBD1
size: -
CDR3: CASSDRGQTNQPQHF
DNA: TGTGCCAGCAGCGACAGGGGGCAAACCAATCAGCCCCAGCATTTT

J: TRBJ2-5
V: TRBV7-2
D: -
size: -
CDR3: CASTTLVQGTQYF
DNA: TGTGCCAGCACAACCCTAGTCCAGGGGACCCAGTACTTC

J: TRBJ1-1
V: TRBV16
D: -
size: few
CDR3: CASSANQEATEAFF
DNA: TGTGCCAGCAGCGCTAATCAGGAGGCCACTGAAGCTTTCTTT

J: TRBJ1-2
V: TRBV6-5
D: -
size: -
CDR3: CASTPFGRGEYGYTF
DNA: TGTGCCAGCACTCCTTTCGGGAGGGGGGAGTATGGCTACACCTTC

J: TRBJ1-1
V: TRBV6-5
D: TRBD1
size: -
CDR3: CASRTLTGLNTEAFF
DNA: TGTGCCAGCCGAACCTTGACAGGGCTGAACACTGAAGCTTTCTTT

J: TRBJ1-1
V: TRBV27
D: -
size: -
CDR3: CASRPQRGGTEAFF
DNA: TGTGCCAGCCGACCTCAACGGGGAGGCACTGAAGCTTTCTTT

J: TRBJ1-6
V: TRBV25-1
D: TRBD1
size: -
CDR3: CASSQGARSPLHF
DNA: TGTGCCAGCAGCCAGGGGGCGCGTTCACCCCTCCACTTT

J: TRBJ1-2
V: TRBV12-3/TRBV12-4
D: TRBD1
size: -
CDR3: CASSFNRGLDYTF
DNA: TGTGCCAGCAGTTTTAACAGGGGGTTGGACTACACCTTC

J: TRBJ2-3
V: TRBV12-3/TRBV12-4
D: -
size: once
CDR3: CASRLVDTQYF
DNA: TGTGCCAGCAGACTAGTTGATACGCAGTATTTT

J: TRBJ2-5
V: TRBV14
D: TRBD2
size: -
CDR3: CASSLLAGGAETQYF
DNA: TGTGCCAGCAGCCTCCTAGCGGGGGGGGCAGAGACCCAGTACTTC

J: TRBJ1-5
V: TRBV19
D: TRBD1
size: -
CDR3: CASSTAWGRGLSNQPQHF
DNA: TGTGCCAGTAGTACAGCCTGGGGCAGGGGGCTGAGCAATCAGCCCCAGCATTTT

J: TRBJ2-3
V: TRBV9
D: -
size: -
CDR3: CASSATDTQYF
DNA: TGTGCCAGCAGCGCTACAGATACGCAGTATTTT

J: TRBJ2-3
V: TRBV11-3
D: TRBD1
size: -
CDR3: CASSGTGYTDTQYF
DNA: TGTGCCAGTTCCGGGACAGGGTACACAGATACGCAGTATTTT

J: TRBJ1-6
V: TRBV4-1
D: TRBD1
size: -
CDR3: CASSQPRTGKSPLHF
DNA: TGCGCCAGCAGCCAACCCCGGACAGGGAAATCACCCCTCCACTTT

J: TRBJ1-1
V: TRBV10-2
D: TRBD1
size: -
CDR3: CASRSLEGYRGNTEAFF
DNA: TGCGCCAGCAGGTCACTCGAGGGTTACAGGGGGAACACTGAAGCTTTCTTT

J: TRBJ1-4
V: TRBV3-1/TRBV3-2
D: -
size: -
CDR3: CASSQQAATNEKLFF
DNA: TGTGCCAGCAGCCAGCAGGCTGCAACTAATGAAAAACTGTTTTTT

J: TRBJ2-7
V: TRBV18
D: TRBD2
size: -
CDR3: CASSPPSGVDEQYF
DNA: TGTGCCAGCTCACCACCTAGCGGGGTAGACGAGCAGTACTTC

J: TRBJ2-3
V: TRBV4-1
D: TRBD2
size: -
CDR3: CASSQKPGLAGGRTDTQYF
DNA: TGCGCCAGCAGCCAAAAACCGGGACTAGCGGGGGGGAGGACAGATACGCAGTATTTT

J: TRBJ2-5
V: TRBV19
D: TRBD2
size: -
CDR3: CASRLGTSGSVEQETQYF
DNA: TGTGCCAGCCGGCTTGGGACTAGCGGGAGTGTGGAGCAAGAGACCCAGTACTTC

J: TRBJ1-4
V: TRBV9
D: -
size: -
CDR3: CASSVSPSREKLFF
DNA: TGTGCCAGCAGCGTATCCCCGTCTCGGGAAAAACTGTTTTTT

J: TRBJ1-1
V: TRBV7-6
D: -
size: -
CDR3: CASSLSVNTEAFF
DNA: TGTGCCAGCAGCTTATCCGTGAACACTGAAGCTTTCTTT